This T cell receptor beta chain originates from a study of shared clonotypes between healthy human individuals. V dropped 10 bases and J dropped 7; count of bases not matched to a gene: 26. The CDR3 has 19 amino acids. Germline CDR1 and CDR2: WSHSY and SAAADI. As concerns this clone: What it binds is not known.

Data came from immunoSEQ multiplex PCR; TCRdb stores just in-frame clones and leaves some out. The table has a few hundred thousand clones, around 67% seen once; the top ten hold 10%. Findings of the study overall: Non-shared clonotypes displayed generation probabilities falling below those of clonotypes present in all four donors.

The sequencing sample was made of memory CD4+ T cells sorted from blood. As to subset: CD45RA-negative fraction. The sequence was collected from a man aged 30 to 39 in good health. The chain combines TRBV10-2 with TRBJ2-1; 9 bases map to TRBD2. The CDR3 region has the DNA TGCGCCACCGGGGTTAGACCGGGACTAGCCTACCGGGGGGGGAATGAGCAGTTCTTC. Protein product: CATGVRPGLAYRGGNEQFF.